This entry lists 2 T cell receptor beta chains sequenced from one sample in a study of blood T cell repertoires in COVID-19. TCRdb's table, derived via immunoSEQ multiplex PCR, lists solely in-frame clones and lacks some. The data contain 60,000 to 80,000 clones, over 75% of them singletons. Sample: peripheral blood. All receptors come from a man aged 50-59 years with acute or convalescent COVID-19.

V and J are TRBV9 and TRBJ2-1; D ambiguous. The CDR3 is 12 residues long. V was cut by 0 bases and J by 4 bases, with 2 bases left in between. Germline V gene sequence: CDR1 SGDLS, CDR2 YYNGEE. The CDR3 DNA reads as TGTGCCAGCAGCGTAGCTTACAATGAGCAGTTCTTC. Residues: CASSVAYNEQFF.

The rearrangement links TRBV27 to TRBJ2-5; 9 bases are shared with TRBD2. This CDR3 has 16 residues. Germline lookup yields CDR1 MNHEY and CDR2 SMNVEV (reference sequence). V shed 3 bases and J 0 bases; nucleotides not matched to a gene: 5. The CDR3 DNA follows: TGTGCCAGCAGTTTTCGTGCGGGGGGGTACCAAGAGACCCAGTACTTC. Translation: CASSFRAGGYQETQYF.